Described below is a single TCR beta chain sequence and its context. This clonotype was seen ten or more times. Its antigen remains undetermined. Per-base qualities were not stored, and no clone one base away is much larger. This sample stems from a study of T-cell reconstitution after alpha-beta-depleted transplantation in children (dated by TCRdb to about 2016). About the study as a whole: The study quantitatively tracked T-cell immune reconstitution after TCRalphabeta/CD19-depleted allogeneic hematopoietic cell transplantation in children using TCR repertoire profiling.

Broad study findings and their caveats: The frequencies of hyperexpanded clones fell over the following months, and after one year, T-cell counts and TCRbeta diversity were mostly attributed to newly produced T cells. In some patients, the high TCRbeta diversity seen at day 60 was put down to recipient T cells and intrathymic progenitors that had survived conditioning. The apparently early alphabetaT-cell count recovery about two months after transplant was reportedly dependent on only several hundred rapidly expanded clones derived from non-depleted graft cells.

The sample's treatment or condition label, in plain terms: allogeneic hematopoietic cell transplantation with graft depleted of TCRalphabeta T cells and CD19 B cells. The children who served as transplant recipients had been given grafts of TCRalphabeta/CD19-depleted allogeneic hematopoietic cells. For CDR1 and CDR2, the germline V gene (reference sequence) lists DFQATT and SNEGSKA. After removal of 3 bases from V and 1 base from J, the junction retains 6 bases not matched to a gene. Including cysteine and phenylalanine, the CDR3 has 16 amino acids. Only the CDR3 DNA stays, 48 bases, in frame from base 1. The library was produced with PCR. Sequencing used an Illumina HiSeq 2500. To normalize quantification of the TCRbeta repertoire, the TCR libraries were built with molecular barcoding that relied on unique molecular identifiers. The raw public reads went through TCRdb reprocessing: fastp at Q25, MiXCR clone calling, in-frame beta chains kept. Rows are combined by CDR3 protein, so each entry shows the most common genes and DNA. The sample table shows about 590,000 distinct CDR3 sequences, and 10% to 15% are seen once. The ten largest clones represent around 2.2% of the sample.

The clonotype was recovered from a male patient aged 10 to 17 who had a stem cell transplant for acute myeloid leukemia, so the T cells may come from the graft donor. Sample: PBMCs, mostly from graft donor cells, taken 360 days after TCRalphabeta/CD19-depleted stem cell transplant. The V gene is TRBV20-1 and the J gene is TRBJ2-1; 10 junctional bases match TRBD2. The CDR3 region: CSARGAGGPSYNEQFF. The nucleotide sequence is TGCAGTGCTAGGGGAGCGGGAGGGCCATCCTACAATGAGCAGTTCTTC.